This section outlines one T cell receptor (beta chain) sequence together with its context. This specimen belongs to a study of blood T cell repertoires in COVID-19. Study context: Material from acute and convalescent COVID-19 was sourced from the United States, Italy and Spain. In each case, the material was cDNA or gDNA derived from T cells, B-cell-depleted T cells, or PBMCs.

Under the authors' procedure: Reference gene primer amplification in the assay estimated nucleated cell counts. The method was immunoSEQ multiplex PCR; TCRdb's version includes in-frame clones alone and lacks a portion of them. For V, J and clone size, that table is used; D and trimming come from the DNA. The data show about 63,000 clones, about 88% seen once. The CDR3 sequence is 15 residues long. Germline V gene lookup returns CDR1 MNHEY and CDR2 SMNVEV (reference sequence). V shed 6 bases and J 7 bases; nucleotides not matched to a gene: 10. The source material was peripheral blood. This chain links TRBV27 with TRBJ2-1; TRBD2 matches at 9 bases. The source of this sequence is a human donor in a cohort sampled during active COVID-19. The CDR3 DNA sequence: TGTGCCAGCAGCCTGGGACTAGCCATTGTTAATGAGCAGTTCTTC. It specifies CASSLGLAIVNEQFF.